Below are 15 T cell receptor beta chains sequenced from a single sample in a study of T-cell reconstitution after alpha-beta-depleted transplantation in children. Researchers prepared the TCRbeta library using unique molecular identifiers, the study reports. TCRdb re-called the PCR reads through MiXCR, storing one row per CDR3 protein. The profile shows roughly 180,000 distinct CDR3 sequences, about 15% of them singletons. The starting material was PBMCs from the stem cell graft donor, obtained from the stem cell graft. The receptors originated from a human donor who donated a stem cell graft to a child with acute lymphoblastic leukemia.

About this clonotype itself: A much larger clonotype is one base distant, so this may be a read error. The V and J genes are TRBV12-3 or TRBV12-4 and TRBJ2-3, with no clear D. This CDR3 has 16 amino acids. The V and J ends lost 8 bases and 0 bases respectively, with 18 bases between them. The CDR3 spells CASGNGRRASTDTQYF. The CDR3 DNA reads TGTGCCAGCGGCAATGGGCGGAGAGCTAGCACAGATACGCAGTATTTT.

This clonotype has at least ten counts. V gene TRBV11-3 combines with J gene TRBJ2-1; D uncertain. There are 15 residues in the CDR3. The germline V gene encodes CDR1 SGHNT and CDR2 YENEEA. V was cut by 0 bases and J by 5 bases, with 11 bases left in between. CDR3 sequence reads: CASSLESAANNEQFF. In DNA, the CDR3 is TGTGCCAGCAGCTTAGAGTCGGCAGCGAACAATGAGCAGTTCTTC.

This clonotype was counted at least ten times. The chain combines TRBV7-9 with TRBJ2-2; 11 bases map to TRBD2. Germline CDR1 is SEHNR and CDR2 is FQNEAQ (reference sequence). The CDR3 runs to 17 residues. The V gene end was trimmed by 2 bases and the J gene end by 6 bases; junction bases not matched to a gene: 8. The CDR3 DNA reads TGTGCCAGCAGCTTAACCACGACTAGCGGGAATGCCGGGGAGCTGTTTTTT. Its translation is CASSLTTTSGNAGELFF.

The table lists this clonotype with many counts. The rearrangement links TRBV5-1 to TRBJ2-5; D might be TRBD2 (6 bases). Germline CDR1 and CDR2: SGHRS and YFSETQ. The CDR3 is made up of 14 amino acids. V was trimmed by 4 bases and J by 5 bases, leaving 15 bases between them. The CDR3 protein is CASSHMEGRETQYF. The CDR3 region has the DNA TGCGCCAGCAGCCACATGGAGGGCCGGGAGACCCAGTACTTC.

CDR3 sequence: CASSSWNVYLETLGSYNEQFF. The CDR3 nucleotides are TGTGCCAGCAGCTCCTGGAATGTCTACCTGGAGACCCTAGGCTCCTACAATGAGCAGTTCTTC. This sequence joins TRBV11-3 and TRBJ2-1, with unresolved D. CDR3 length: 21 residues. Per germline, CDR1 SGHNT and CDR2 YENEEA. Trimming removed 4 bases at V and 0 bases at J, with 28 bases between.

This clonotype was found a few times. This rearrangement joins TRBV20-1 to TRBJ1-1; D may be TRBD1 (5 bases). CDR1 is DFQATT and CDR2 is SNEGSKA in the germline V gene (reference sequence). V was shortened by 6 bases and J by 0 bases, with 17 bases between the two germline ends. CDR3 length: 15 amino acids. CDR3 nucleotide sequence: TGCAGTGCCCACTCTGGGGGGTACATGAACACTGAAGCTTTCTTT. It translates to CSAHSGGYMNTEAFF.

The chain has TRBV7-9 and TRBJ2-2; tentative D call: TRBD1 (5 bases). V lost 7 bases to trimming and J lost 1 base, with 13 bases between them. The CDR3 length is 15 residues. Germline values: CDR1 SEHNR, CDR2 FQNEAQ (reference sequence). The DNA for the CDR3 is TGTGCCAGCACCGCCAGAACAGGGAACACCGGGGAGCTGTTTTTT. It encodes CASTARTGNTGELFF.

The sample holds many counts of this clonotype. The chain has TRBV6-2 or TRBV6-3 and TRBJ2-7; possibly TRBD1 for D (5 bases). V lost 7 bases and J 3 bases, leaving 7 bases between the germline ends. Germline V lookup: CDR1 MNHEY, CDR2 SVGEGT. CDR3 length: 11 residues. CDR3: CASMDIYEQYF. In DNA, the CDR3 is TGTGCCAGCATGGACATCTACGAGCAGTACTTC.

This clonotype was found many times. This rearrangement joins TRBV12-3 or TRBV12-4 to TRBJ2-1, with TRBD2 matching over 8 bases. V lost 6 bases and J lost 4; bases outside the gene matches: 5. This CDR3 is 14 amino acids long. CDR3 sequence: CASSYSGAYNEQFF. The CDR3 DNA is TGTGCCAGCAGCTATAGCGGGGCATACAATGAGCAGTTCTTC.

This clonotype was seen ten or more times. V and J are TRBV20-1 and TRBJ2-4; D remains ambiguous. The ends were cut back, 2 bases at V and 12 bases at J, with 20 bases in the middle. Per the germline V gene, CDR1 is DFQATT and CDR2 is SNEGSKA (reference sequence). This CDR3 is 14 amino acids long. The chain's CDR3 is CSARQHRQTRTQYF. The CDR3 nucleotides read TGCAGTGCTAGACAACATAGACAAACGCGCACTCAGTACTTC.

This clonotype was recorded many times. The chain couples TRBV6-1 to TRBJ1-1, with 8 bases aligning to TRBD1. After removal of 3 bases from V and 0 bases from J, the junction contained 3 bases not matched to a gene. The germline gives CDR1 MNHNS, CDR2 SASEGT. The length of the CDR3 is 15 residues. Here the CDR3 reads CASSDPDRVNTEAFF. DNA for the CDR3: TGTGCCAGCAGTGATCCGGACAGGGTGAACACTGAAGCTTTCTTT.

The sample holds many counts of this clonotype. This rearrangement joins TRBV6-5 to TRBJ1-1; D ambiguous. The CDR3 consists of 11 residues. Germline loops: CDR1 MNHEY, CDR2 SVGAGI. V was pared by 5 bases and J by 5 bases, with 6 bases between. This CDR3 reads CASSAGTEAFF. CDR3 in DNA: TGTGCCAGCAGTGCCGGGACTGAAGCTTTCTTT.

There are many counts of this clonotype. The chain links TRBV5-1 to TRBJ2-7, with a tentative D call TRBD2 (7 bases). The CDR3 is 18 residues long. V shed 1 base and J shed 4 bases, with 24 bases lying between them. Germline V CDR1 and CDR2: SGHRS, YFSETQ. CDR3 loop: CASSLPGQGGGSRYEQYF. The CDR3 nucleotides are TGCGCCAGCAGCTTGCCGGGGCAGGGAGGGGGATCGCGTTACGAGCAGTACTTC. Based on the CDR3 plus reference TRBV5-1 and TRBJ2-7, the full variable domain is KAGVTQTPRYLIKTRGQQVTLSCSPISGHRSVSWYQQTPGQGLQFLFEYFSETQRNKGNFPGRFSGRQFSNSRSEMNVSTLELGDSALYLCASSLPGQGGGSRYEQYFGPGTRLTVT.

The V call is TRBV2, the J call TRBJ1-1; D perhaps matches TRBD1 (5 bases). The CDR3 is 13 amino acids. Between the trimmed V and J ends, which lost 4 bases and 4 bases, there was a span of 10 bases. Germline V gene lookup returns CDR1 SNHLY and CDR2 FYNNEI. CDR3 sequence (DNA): TGTGCCAGCAGTGTGGGGCCAGTCACTGAAGCTTTCTTT. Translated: CASSVGPVTEAFF.

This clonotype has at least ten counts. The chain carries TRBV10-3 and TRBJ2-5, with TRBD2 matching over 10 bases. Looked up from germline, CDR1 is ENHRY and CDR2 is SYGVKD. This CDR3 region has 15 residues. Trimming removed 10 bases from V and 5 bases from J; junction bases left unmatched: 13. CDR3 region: CATRAGTSERETQYF. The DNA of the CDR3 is TGTGCCACCAGAGCCGGGACTAGCGAACGGGAGACCCAGTACTTC.